A selection of T cell receptor beta chains follows, all from one sample in a study of blood T cell repertoires in COVID-19. Generated by immunoSEQ multiplex PCR, the TCRdb table keeps only in-frame clones and is missing some. Counted here are about 360,000 clones, around nine tenths occurring once; the ten biggest clones make up less than 3.5%. The sample comprised peripheral blood. These receptors all stem from a human donor in a cohort sampled during active COVID-19. CDR3s include the opening cysteine and the closing phenylalanine or tryptophan. D genes are given only for firm matches. Size tells how often a clone was seen (once, few, many) or the class of an expanded clone, and some rows leave it out.

V gene: TRBV5-1
J gene: TRBJ1-2
D gene: .
clone size: .
CDR3 DNA: TGCGCCAGCAGCTTTCACAATTCAAACTATGGCTACACCTTC
CDR3 protein: CASSFHNSNYGYTF

V gene: TRBV25-1
J gene: TRBJ2-7
D gene: TRBD1
clone size: .
CDR3 DNA: TGTGCCAGCAGTGGACGACAGGGGGCCTACGAGCAGTACTTC
CDR3 protein: CASSGRQGAYEQYF

V gene: TRBV28
J gene: TRBJ2-5
D gene: TRBD1
clone size: .
CDR3 DNA: TGTGCCAGCAGCCAGGGGGCCCAAGAGACCCAGTACTTC
CDR3 protein: CASSQGAQETQYF

V gene: TRBV29-1
J gene: TRBJ1-4
D gene: .
clone size: .
CDR3 DNA: TGCAGCGTTGGCGCAACTAATGAAAAACTGTTTTTT
CDR3 protein: CSVGATNEKLFF

V gene: TRBV27
J gene: TRBJ1-1
D gene: .
clone size: .
CDR3 DNA: TGTGCCAGCAGGCCCATCCGGGACACTGAAGCTTTCTTT
CDR3 protein: CASRPIRDTEAFF

V gene: TRBV5-4
J gene: TRBJ2-5
D gene: .
clone size: .
CDR3 DNA: TGTGCCAGCAGCTTGGAGCTGGTGGAAGAGACCCAGTACTTC
CDR3 protein: CASSLELVEETQYF

V gene: TRBV19
J gene: TRBJ1-2
D gene: .
clone size: .
CDR3 DNA: TGTGCCAGTAGTGTACAGGTTAACTATGGCTACACCTTC
CDR3 protein: CASSVQVNYGYTF

V gene: TRBV4-2
J gene: TRBJ1-1
D gene: TRBD1
clone size: .
CDR3 DNA: TGTGCCAGCAGCCAAGCCGGACAGGGGGTGAACACTGAAGCTTTCTTT
CDR3 protein: CASSQAGQGVNTEAFF

V gene: TRBV28
J gene: TRBJ2-3
D gene: .
clone size: once
CDR3 DNA: TGTGCCAGCAGTTTAGCAGCACCGAGCGCTTTTAGAGATACGCAGTATTTT
CDR3 protein: CASSLAAPSAFRDTQYF

V gene: TRBV27
J gene: TRBJ2-5
D gene: .
clone size: .
CDR3 DNA: TGTGCCAGCACCTCGAAGGGGCAAGAGACCCAGTACTTC
CDR3 protein: CASTSKGQETQYF

V gene: TRBV11-2
J gene: TRBJ2-7
D gene: .
clone size: .
CDR3 DNA: TGTGCCAGCAGCTTAGACCTCGTCTCAGGTTCCTACGAGCAGTACTTC
CDR3 protein: CASSLDLVSGSYEQYF

V gene: TRBV10-3
J gene: TRBJ2-2
D gene: TRBD1
clone size: few
CDR3 DNA: TGTGCCATCAGACGGGACAGGGAGGGTGGGCCCGCGAACACCGGGGAGCTGTTTTTT
CDR3 protein: CAIRRDREGGPANTGELFF

V gene: TRBV7-6
J gene: TRBJ1-2
D gene: TRBD1
clone size: once
CDR3 DNA: TGTGCCAGCAGCCCGCGCCGGGACAGAGGGGTGTTTAACTATGGCTACACCTTC
CDR3 protein: CASSPRRDRGVFNYGYTF

V gene: TRBV11-3
J gene: TRBJ2-2
D gene: .
clone size: .
CDR3 DNA: TGTGCCAGCAGCTTCAGGGTTAACACCGGGGAGCTGTTTTTT
CDR3 protein: CASSFRVNTGELFF

V gene: TRBV7-9
J gene: TRBJ1-4
D gene: .
clone size: .
CDR3 DNA: TGTGCCAGCAGCCGGGACCAGGGGACCGAAAAACTGTTTTTT
CDR3 protein: CASSRDQGTEKLFF

V gene: TRBV7-9
J gene: TRBJ2-5
D gene: TRBD2
clone size: .
CDR3 DNA: TGTGCCAGCAGCTTTAGCGGGGGGGGAGAGACCCAGTACTTC
CDR3 protein: CASSFSGGGETQYF

V gene: TRBV7-9
J gene: TRBJ2-2
D gene: TRBD2
clone size: .
CDR3 DNA: TGTGCCAGCAGCTACCGGACTAGCGGGAGGGAGGGCACCGGGGAGCTGTTTTTT
CDR3 protein: CASSYRTSGREGTGELFF

V gene: TRBV19
J gene: TRBJ2-3
D gene: .
clone size: .
CDR3 DNA: TGTGCCAGTAAAGCGCCGCGGGTCGGAGATACGCAGTATTTT
CDR3 protein: CASKAPRVGDTQYF

V gene: TRBV5-8
J gene: TRBJ2-3
D gene: TRBD1
clone size: .
CDR3 DNA: TGTGCCAGCAGCTTTCAGGGGGAAGTCGCAGATACGCAGTATTTT
CDR3 protein: CASSFQGEVADTQYF

V gene: TRBV2
J gene: TRBJ1-1
D gene: .
clone size: few
CDR3 DNA: TGTGCCAGCAGTGAAGGGTCTAACAGGGCTGAAGCTTTCTTT
CDR3 protein: CASSEGSNRAEAFF

V gene: TRBV2
J gene: TRBJ1-1
D gene: .
clone size: .
CDR3 DNA: TGTGCCAGCAGTGGGAGCCTTGGATCCCACGGAGGGGCTTTCTTT
CDR3 protein: CASSGSLGSHGGAFF

V gene: TRBV4-1
J gene: TRBJ2-7
D gene: .
clone size: .
CDR3 DNA: TGCGCCAGCAGCCCCCCCGGACTTAAATACGAGCAGTACTTC
CDR3 protein: CASSPPGLKYEQYF

V gene: TRBV6-1
J gene: TRBJ1-2
D gene: .
clone size: .
CDR3 DNA: TGTGCCAGCAGTGACCCCGGACAAATCTATGGCTACACCTTC
CDR3 protein: CASSDPGQIYGYTF

V gene: TRBV5-1
J gene: TRBJ2-4
D gene: .
clone size: .
CDR3 DNA: TGCGCCAGCAGCCCGGACAGACAGGCCAAAAACATTCAGTACTTC
CDR3 protein: CASSPDRQAKNIQYF

V gene: TRBV20-1
J gene: TRBJ1-1
D gene: .
clone size: .
CDR3 DNA: TGCAGTGCTAGTTCGGGTAGAGTCTCTGAAGCTTTCTTT
CDR3 protein: CSASSGRVSEAFF

V gene: TRBV3-1/TRBV3-2
J gene: TRBJ1-2
D gene: .
clone size: .
CDR3 DNA: TGTGCCAGCAGCCAAGATGTAGCCTCTAACTATGGCTACACCTTC
CDR3 protein: CASSQDVASNYGYTF

V gene: TRBV2
J gene: TRBJ1-4
D gene: .
clone size: .
CDR3 DNA: TGTGCCAGCAGTGATTACAGGGATGAAAAACTGTTTTTT
CDR3 protein: CASSDYRDEKLFF

V gene: TRBV4-1
J gene: TRBJ2-1
D gene: .
clone size: .
CDR3 DNA: TGCGCCAGCAGCCAGCCCCTCGGGACATCTCAGTTCTTC
CDR3 protein: CASSQPLGTSQFF

V gene: TRBV6-2/TRBV6-3
J gene: TRBJ2-1
D gene: TRBD1
clone size: .
CDR3 DNA: TGTGCCAGCAGTCACGGGGGACAGGGGAACAATGAGCAGTTCTTC
CDR3 protein: CASSHGGQGNNEQFF

V gene: TRBV4-1
J gene: TRBJ2-1
D gene: .
clone size: .
CDR3 DNA: TGCGCCAGCAGCCAAGAAAGACAGATTGGGCTTAATGAGCAGTTCTTC
CDR3 protein: CASSQERQIGLNEQFF

V gene: TRBV25-1
J gene: TRBJ2-1
D gene: .
clone size: once
CDR3 DNA: TGTGCCAGCAACACTCGGATAGGGGGAAAGAATGAGCAGTTCTTC
CDR3 protein: CASNTRIGGKNEQFF

V gene: TRBV3-1/TRBV3-2
J gene: TRBJ2-1
D gene: .
clone size: .
CDR3 DNA: TGTGCCAGCAGCCAGTTTTCCGTGAATGAGCAGTTCTTC
CDR3 protein: CASSQFSVNEQFF

V gene: TRBV4-1
J gene: TRBJ2-1
D gene: .
clone size: .
CDR3 DNA: TGCGCCAGCAGCCAGCTACAGGTCTATGAGCAGTTCTTC
CDR3 protein: CASSQLQVYEQFF

V gene: TRBV5-1
J gene: TRBJ2-3
D gene: TRBD2
clone size: .
CDR3 DNA: TGCGCCAGCAGCTTGAGCGGGAGGAAAGATACGCAGTATTTT
CDR3 protein: CASSLSGRKDTQYF

V gene: TRBV4-1
J gene: TRBJ2-7
D gene: TRBD2
clone size: .
CDR3 DNA: TGCGCCAGCAGCCAACTACAAGGACTAGCGGGGACTTTGGGCACGTACGAGCAGTACTTC
CDR3 protein: CASSQLQGLAGTLGTYEQYF

V gene: TRBV7-2
J gene: TRBJ2-3
D gene: TRBD2
clone size: once
CDR3 DNA: TGTGCCAGCAGCTCCCAGCGGGGGGAGGCAGATACGCAGTATTTT
CDR3 protein: CASSSQRGEADTQYF

V gene: TRBV30
J gene: TRBJ1-1
D gene: .
clone size: .
CDR3 DNA: TGTGCCTGGTCCCGACAGAGGAACACTGAAGCTTTCTTT
CDR3 protein: CAWSRQRNTEAFF

V gene: TRBV5-5
J gene: TRBJ1-6
D gene: .
clone size: .
CDR3 DNA: TGTGCCAGCAGCTTGTTGGCCCAAAATAATTCACCCCTCCACTTT
CDR3 protein: CASSLLAQNNSPLHF

V gene: TRBV6-6
J gene: TRBJ2-5
D gene: TRBD1
clone size: .
CDR3 DNA: TGTGCCAGCGGACAGGGGGCTGAGACCCAGTACTTC
CDR3 protein: CASGQGAETQYF

V gene: TRBV7-3
J gene: TRBJ2-5
D gene: TRBD1
clone size: few
CDR3 DNA: TGTGCCAGCAGCTTCACAGGGGGAGAGACCCAGTACTTC
CDR3 protein: CASSFTGGETQYF

V gene: TRBV29-1
J gene: TRBJ2-2
D gene: TRBD2
clone size: .
CDR3 DNA: TGCAGCGTTACGGGACTAGCGGGAGATGCGGGGGGGGAGCTGTTTTTT
CDR3 protein: CSVTGLAGDAGGELFF

V gene: TRBV5-6
J gene: TRBJ2-5
D gene: .
clone size: .
CDR3 DNA: TGTGCCAGCAGCTTGGTACGGGAGACCCAGTACTTC
CDR3 protein: CASSLVRETQYF

V gene: TRBV19
J gene: TRBJ2-7
D gene: .
clone size: .
CDR3 DNA: TGTGCCAGTAGTATAGGCCCAAGGGGACTCTACGAGCAGTACTTC
CDR3 protein: CASSIGPRGLYEQYF

V gene: TRBV4-1
J gene: TRBJ1-2
D gene: TRBD1
clone size: .
CDR3 DNA: TGCGCCAGCAGCCCCGACAGGGGGCGGTATGGCTACACCTTC
CDR3 protein: CASSPDRGRYGYTF

V gene: TRBV4-1
J gene: TRBJ2-1
D gene: TRBD2
clone size: .
CDR3 DNA: TGCGCCAGCAGACACTATTTCCCGACTAGCGGGGGATTCTACAATGAGCAGTTCTTC
CDR3 protein: CASRHYFPTSGGFYNEQFF

V gene: TRBV19
J gene: TRBJ1-1
D gene: TRBD1
clone size: .
CDR3 DNA: TGTGCCAGTAGCGACAGGGGGCACACTGAAGCTTTCTTT
CDR3 protein: CASSDRGHTEAFF

V gene: TRBV4-2
J gene: TRBJ2-7
D gene: .
clone size: .
CDR3 DNA: TGTGCCAGCAGCCGTGACGTTGGAGACTACGAGCAGTACTTC
CDR3 protein: CASSRDVGDYEQYF

V gene: TRBV3-1/TRBV3-2
J gene: TRBJ2-1
D gene: TRBD2
clone size: .
CDR3 DNA: TGTGCCAGCAGCCAAGCCGGGACTAGCGGGTACAATGAGCAGTTCTTC
CDR3 protein: CASSQAGTSGYNEQFF

V gene: TRBV6-2/TRBV6-3
J gene: TRBJ2-7
D gene: TRBD1
clone size: .
CDR3 DNA: TGTGCCAGCAGTTACCATCTATCCGGGACAGGCTCCTACGAGCAGTACTTC
CDR3 protein: CASSYHLSGTGSYEQYF

V gene: TRBV7-2
J gene: TRBJ1-5
D gene: .
clone size: once
CDR3 DNA: TGTGCCAGCAGCTGGACACAGGGTCTCAATCAGCCCCAGCATTTT
CDR3 protein: CASSWTQGLNQPQHF

V gene: TRBV5-5
J gene: TRBJ2-5
D gene: TRBD2
clone size: .
CDR3 DNA: TGTGCCAGCAGCCCGGGACTAGCGGGAGTGGGAGAGACCCAGTACTTC
CDR3 protein: CASSPGLAGVGETQYF

V gene: TRBV27
J gene: TRBJ1-2
D gene: .
clone size: .
CDR3 DNA: TGTGCCAGCAGTTTAGTGGGAGGGGATGGCTATGGCTACACCTTC
CDR3 protein: CASSLVGGDGYGYTF

V gene: TRBV9
J gene: TRBJ1-4
D gene: TRBD1
clone size: many
CDR3 DNA: TGTGCCAGCAGCTCCGAGTCAGGGGGCTCGGGGGAAAAACTGTTTTTT
CDR3 protein: CASSSESGGSGEKLFF

V gene: TRBV29-1
J gene: TRBJ2-3
D gene: .
clone size: .
CDR3 DNA: TGCAGCGTTGTTACGGGCACAGATACGCAGTATTTT
CDR3 protein: CSVVTGTDTQYF